This T cell receptor (beta chain) was observed in a study of shared clonotypes between healthy human individuals. With respect to this clone: Its antigen is currently unknown.

Study-level findings and limits: Estimated richness values were generally larger in naive subsets than in memory subsets.

The repertoire was sequenced with immunoSEQ multiplex PCR; TCRdb's copy has only in-frame clones and lacks some. The sample has more than 500,000 clones, roughly 96% seen once. The CDR3 contains 15 residues. With 2 bases removed from V and 2 bases from J, the gap between germline ends came to 10 bases. Germline values: CDR1 MNHEY, CDR2 SMNVEV (reference sequence). Terminally differentiated effector memory CD45RA+ cells were excluded from the naive CD8 cells, which were CD45RO-negative and positively selected for CCR7. The TCR comes from a woman aged 25 to 39 in good health. Sequences were obtained from naive CD8+ T cells sorted from blood. The chain is built from TRBV27 and TRBJ2-1, with D unclear. The CDR3 loop is CASSLPRRAYNEQFF. DNA of the CDR3: TGTGCCAGCAGTTTACCCAGACGGGCCTACAATGAGCAGTTCTTC.